These 21 T cell receptor beta chains originate from one sample sequenced in a study of cytomegalovirus exposure and HLA in healthy donors (dated 2017 in TCRdb). The library came from the immunoSEQ multiplex PCR assay. TCRdb retrieved this table from immuneACCESS and kept in-frame rearrangements only. Not all clones are present; in checked studies, unresolved V genes account for under half, and no reason is known for the remainder. This sample holds tens of thousands of clones; roughly 94% were observed only once. Clones ranked in the top ten supply about 3.5% of the sample. Sequencing input: PBMCs. The receptors derive from a woman aged 18-35 years in good health and CMV-seropositive.

The chain couples TRBV19 to TRBJ2-5, with 11 bases matching TRBD2. The germline V gene has CDR1 LNHDA and CDR2 SQIVND (reference sequence). The CDR3 contains 15 residues. Unmatched junction bases numbered 4, after V lost 5 bases and J lost 2 bases. For the CDR3, the DNA is TGTGCCAGTAGTTTTACTAGCGGGGGTCAAGAGACCCAGTACTTC. Its protein product is CASSFTSGGQETQYF.

The CDR3 nucleotides read TGTGCCAGCAGTGAGACTGGGAACACTGAAGCTTTCTTT. It yields the protein CASSETGNTEAFF. The rearrangement links TRBV28 to TRBJ1-1; D remains unclear. Germline V gene sequence: CDR1 MDHEN, CDR2 SYDVKM. The CDR3 runs to 13 residues. V was shortened by 5 bases and J by 1 base, with 8 bases between the two germline ends.

The chain couples TRBV10-2 to TRBJ2-7; 7 nucleotides match TRBD2. CDR1 WSHSY and CDR2 SAAADI come from the germline V gene. V was clipped by 2 bases and J by 0 bases; unmatched bases: 1. CDR3 length: 14 residues. DNA for the CDR3: TGCGCCAGCAGTGAGGGCGGGAGCTCCTACGAGCAGTACTTC. Translating it yields CASSEGGSSYEQYF.

The CDR3 coding sequence is TGTGCCAGCTCACCAAGCGGGGGCCCTCGGGAGACCCAGTACTTC. The encoded protein is CASSPSGGPRETQYF. The chain couples TRBV18 to TRBJ2-5; TRBD2 matches 8 bases. V shed 2 bases, J shed 5 bases, and the junction held 7 bases outside the gene matches. The CDR3 is 15 residues long. Germline CDR1 reads KGHSH; CDR2 reads LQKENI.

This chain connects TRBV2 to TRBJ2-3, with D unresolved. V was shortened by 3 bases and J by 5 bases, with 18 bases between the two germline ends. The CDR3 covers 16 residues. Germline-derived CDR1 and CDR2 are SNHLY and FYNNEI. The CDR3 coding sequence is TGTGCCAGCAGTGACTCCCCGACACACGGTATAGATACGCAGTATTTT. Encoded protein: CASSDSPTHGIDTQYF.

The CDR3 sequence is CASSLSAGNTEAFF. CDR3 DNA: TGTGCCAGCAGCTTATCGGCGGGGAACACTGAAGCTTTCTTT. The chain combines TRBV7-3 with TRBJ1-1; D ambiguous. V was shortened by 2 bases and J by 1 base, with 8 bases between the two germline ends. Germline values: CDR1 SGHTA, CDR2 FQGTGA. The CDR3 extends over 14 amino acids. Based on the CDR3 plus reference TRBV7-3 and TRBJ1-1, the full variable domain is GAGVSQTPSNKVTEKGKYVELRCDPISGHTALYWYRQSLGQGPEFLIYFQGTGAADDSGLPNDRFFAVRPEGSVSTLKIQRTERGDSAVYLCASSLSAGNTEAFFGQGTRLTVV.

This sequence joins TRBV12-5 and TRBJ1-5; no clear D. Trimming shortened V by 5 bases and J by 0 bases, and 14 bases separated the two germline ends. Germline V gives CDR1 LGHNT, CDR2 FRNRAP. The CDR3 is 16 residues long. As DNA, the CDR3 is TGTGCTAGTGGTAACCAGGTGGTCTATAGCAATCAGCCCCAGCATTTT. It encodes CASGNQVVYSNQPQHF.

The chain recombines TRBV2 with TRBJ1-4; maybe TRBD1 (5 bases). The V and J ends lost 7 bases and 4 bases respectively, with 13 bases between them. Germline V lookup: CDR1 SNHLY, CDR2 FYNNEI. The CDR3 totals 14 residues. As DNA, the CDR3 is TGTGCCAGCAAATACAGGCGAAGTAATGAAAAACTGTTTTTT. This sequence encodes CASKYRRSNEKLFF.

The chain recombines TRBV2 with TRBJ2-6; D remains ambiguous. V lost 4 bases, J lost 4 bases, and 8 bases lay in between. The CDR3 spans 14 residues. CDR1 is SNHLY and CDR2 is FYNNEI in the germline V gene. The CDR3 protein is CASSVRRGANVLTF. The CDR3 DNA is TGTGCCAGCAGTGTACGGAGAGGGGCCAACGTCCTGACTTTC.

CDR3 bases: TGCGCCAGCAGCTTGGAACCCCGGGAGGAGACCCAGTACTTC. It specifies CASSLEPREETQYF. V usage is TRBV5-1 and J usage is TRBJ2-5; maybe TRBD2 (6 bases). CDR1 SGHRS and CDR2 YFSETQ come from the germline V gene. V was shortened by 0 bases and J by 5 bases, with 11 bases between the two germline ends. The CDR3 runs to 14 residues.

Only a few counts were recorded for this clone. The chain joins TRBV6-1 to TRBJ2-7, with TRBD1 identical over 10 bases. CDR3 length equals 15 residues. Looked up from germline, CDR1 is MNHNS and CDR2 is SASEGT. V lost 3 bases and J lost 0; bases outside the gene matches: 2. The CDR3 DNA sequence: TGTGCCAGCAGTGACCGGGACAGGGGCTCCTACGAGCAGTACTTC. Translated, it gives CASSDRDRGSYEQYF.

The gene calls are TRBV28 and TRBJ2-2; a possible D gene is TRBD1 (5 bases). Germline values: CDR1 MDHEN, CDR2 SYDVKM. This CDR3 is built from 14 residues. Trimming removed 8 bases at V and 3 bases at J, with 13 bases between. CDR3: CASRWQGDTGELFF. CDR3 sequence (DNA): TGTGCCAGCCGCTGGCAGGGTGACACCGGGGAGCTGTTTTTT.

In regard to this clone: The sample holds other DNA sequences that translate to the same CDR3. The chain couples TRBV27 to TRBJ2-7; D is perhaps TRBD2 (6 bases). This CDR3 spans 13 amino acids. Trimming shortened V by 8 bases and J by 3 bases, and 14 bases separated the two germline ends. Germline V gene lookup returns CDR1 MNHEY and CDR2 SMNVEV (reference sequence). The CDR3 reads CASSLPGSYEQYF. The CDR3 DNA sequence: TGTGCCAGCTCCCTCCCCGGGAGCTACGAGCAGTACTTC.

J is TRBJ2-6 and V is TRBV27, with a tentative D call TRBD2 (5 bases). This CDR3 comprises 20 residues. Germline V gene lookup returns CDR1 MNHEY and CDR2 SMNVEV (reference sequence). V lost 4 bases to trimming and J lost 0 bases, with 22 bases between them. The DNA of the CDR3 is TGTGCCAGCAGTTCACAGTCGTCCGGGATCGGCCCCTCTGGGGCCAACGTCCTGACTTTC. It yields the protein CASSSQSSGIGPSGANVLTF.

The gene calls are TRBV5-1 and TRBJ2-7; 7 nucleotides match TRBD1. V shed 4 bases, J shed 4 bases, and the junction held 11 bases outside the gene matches. Germline loops: CDR1 SGHRS, CDR2 YFSETQ. CDR3 length equals 15 residues. CDR3 sequence (DNA): TGCGCCAGCAGCCTAAGACAGGGCTGGGCTTACGAGCAGTACTTC. Translated, it gives CASSLRQGWAYEQYF.

The CDR3 DNA follows: TGTGCCAGCAGCTTGAAACTACAGGGGGCGCGAGAAAAACTGTTTTTT. Its protein is CASSLKLQGAREKLFF. The rearrangement links TRBV5-4 to TRBJ1-4; TRBD1 matches at 9 bases. Unmatched junction bases numbered 9, after V lost 1 base and J lost 8 bases. Germline CDR1 SGHNT, CDR2 YYREEE (reference sequence). There are 16 residues in the CDR3.

This chain connects TRBV2 to TRBJ2-1, with 9 bases matching TRBD2. The J segment lost 7 bases and the V segment lost 5 bases, leaving 12 bases of the junction unmatched. Looked up from germline, CDR1 is SNHLY and CDR2 is FYNNEI. The CDR3 runs to 16 residues. The CDR3 is CASSPVEGLARNEQFF. The CDR3 DNA reads TGTGCCAGCAGTCCCGTTGAGGGACTAGCTAGGAATGAGCAGTTCTTC.

This chain links TRBV5-1 with TRBJ1-2; 7 bases agree with TRBD1. The CDR3 covers 16 residues. Trimming cost V 1 base and J 6 bases; bases outside gene matches: 12. CDR1 is SGHRS, CDR2 YFSETQ, per germline. CDR3 sequence reads: CASSLIATGIKDGYTF. CDR3 nucleotide sequence: TGCGCCAGCAGCTTGATAGCGACAGGGATTAAAGATGGCTACACCTTC.

V gene TRBV4-3 combines with J gene TRBJ1-1, with D perhaps TRBD1 (5 bases). Per the germline V gene, CDR1 is LGHNA and CDR2 is YSLEER. CDR3 length: 17 residues. Trimming shortened V by 0 bases and J by 6 bases, and 20 bases separated the two germline ends. The DNA of the CDR3 is TGCGCCAGCAGCCAAGATTATCCCGGGGGGGGAGGCTCTGAAGCTTTCTTT. It specifies CASSQDYPGGGGSEAFF.

The chain links TRBV28 to TRBJ1-5; D ambiguous. Per germline, CDR1 MDHEN and CDR2 SYDVKM. V shed 4 bases and J shed 2 bases, with 15 bases lying between them. The CDR3 totals 16 residues. The CDR3 protein is CASSSRPWRGNQPQHF. In DNA, the CDR3 is TGTGCCAGCAGTTCTCGACCGTGGAGGGGCAATCAGCCCCAGCATTTT.

The CDR3 DNA reads as TGTGCCAGCAGCGCGACCGGGACAGGGGGCTCCAAGCAGTACTTC. Translation: CASSATGTGGSKQYF. The V call is TRBV11-2, the J call TRBJ2-7; TRBD1 matches 12 bases. Trimming cost V 5 bases and J 8 bases; bases outside gene matches: 10. The CDR3 covers 15 residues. Germline values: CDR1 SGHAT, CDR2 FQNNGV.